These 28 T cell receptor beta chains were sequenced from one sample in a study of T cell repertoires in cytomegalovirus infection. MiXCR, applied by TCRdb to the reads, yields one record per CDR3 protein. The sample carries approximately 630,000 distinct CDR3 sequences, around 24% recorded once. The specimen was CD8+ T cells from PBMCs. These receptors came from a human donor in good health (CMV status not recorded). Some clones in this sample may be carry-over from other donors' samples.

This clonotype was counted many times. The rearrangement uses TRBV7-9 and TRBJ1-5; D is perhaps TRBD1 (5 bases). The CDR3 extends over 13 amino acids. Trimming left V 4 bases short and J 4 bases short, with 8 bases between. From germline, CDR1 is SEHNR and CDR2 FQNEAQ (reference sequence). As DNA, the CDR3 is TGTGCCAGCAGCTGGGGGGGGAATCAGCCCCAGCATTTT. This sequence encodes CASSWGGNQPQHF. Full variable domain (rest looked up from reference TRBV7-9 and TRBJ1-5): DTGVSQNPRHKITKRGQNVTFRCDPISEHNRLYWYRQTLGQGPEFLTYFQNEAQLEKSRLLSDRFSAERPKGSFSTLEIQRTEQGDSAMYLCASSWGGNQPQHFGDGTRLSIL.

The chain couples TRBV2 to TRBJ2-4, with D hard to call. Trimming stripped 7 bases from V and 9 bases from J, with 7 bases between. Germline CDR1 reads SNHLY; CDR2 reads FYNNEI. The CDR3 loop spans 10 amino acids. The CDR3: CASTLGIQYF. The CDR3, as DNA: TGTGCCAGCACCCTTGGCATTCAGTACTTC.

About this clonotype itself: A read error may account for a junction end that differs from germline. The V and J genes are TRBV19 and TRBJ2-1, with no clear D. Germline assignment: CDR1 LNHDA and CDR2 SQIVND (reference sequence). The CDR3 runs to 15 residues. This chain's CDR3 is CASKSPWNTYNKQFF. The CDR3 DNA is TGTGCCAGTAAATCTCCATGGAATACCTACAATAAGCAGTTCTTC.

The rearrangement links TRBV6-2 or TRBV6-3 to TRBJ1-5; weak D call: TRBD1 (6 bases). V lost 7 bases, J lost 3 bases, and 10 bases lay in between. The CDR3 loop spans 13 amino acids. CDR1 is MNHEY, CDR2 SVGEGT, per germline. The CDR3 sequence: CASNSGANQPQHF. The CDR3 nucleotides read TGTGCCAGCAACTCGGGGGCCAATCAGCCCCAGCATTTT.

This clonotype occurred many times. The rearrangement joins TRBV28 to TRBJ1-5; perhaps TRBD1 as D (5 bases). The CDR3 has 16 amino acids. CDR1 is MDHEN and CDR2 is SYDVKM in the germline V gene. Trimming shortened V by 2 bases and J by 3 bases, and 14 bases separated the two germline ends. The CDR3 DNA is TGTGCCAGCAGTTTAGCCGGGACGGCCTACAATCAGCCCCAGCATTTT. Translating it yields CASSLAGTAYNQPQHF.

This clonotype was counted many times. The chain recombines TRBV6-5 with TRBJ2-1; weak D call: TRBD2 (5 bases). From germline, CDR1 is MNHEY and CDR2 SVGAGI. This CDR3 is built from 15 residues. Trimming took off 7 bases at V and 5 bases at J, with 18 bases between the two ends. The CDR3 sequence is CASIPTPEVNNEQFF. The CDR3 DNA is TGTGCCAGCATCCCTACCCCGGAGGTAAACAATGAGCAGTTCTTC.

This clonotype came up a few times. The V call is TRBV7-9, the J call TRBJ1-5, with a possible D match to TRBD1 (5 bases). V was cut by 0 bases and J by 9 bases, with 9 bases left in between. Germline V gene sequence: CDR1 SEHNR, CDR2 FQNEAQ (reference sequence). The CDR3 runs 13 residues. CDR3 DNA sequence: TGTGCCAGCAGCTTAGCAGCCGACAGGCCCCAGCATTTT. This codes for CASSLAADRPQHF.

This clonotype was seen more than once but under ten times. This chain connects TRBV15 to TRBJ2-7; TRBD1 aligns across 9 bases. This CDR3 contains 16 residues. V gave up 2 bases and J gave up 0 bases; unmatched junction bases: 5. CDR1 and CDR2 (germline): LNHNV, YYDKDF (reference sequence). The chain's CDR3 is CATSRNGGQGSYEQYF. CDR3 DNA: TGTGCCACCAGCAGAAACGGGGGACAGGGCTCCTACGAGCAGTACTTC.

In this sample, this clonotype turned up many times. The chain combines TRBV7-2 with TRBJ2-1; 9 nucleotides align to TRBD2. CDR3 length: 14 amino acids. V trimming: 6 bases; J trimming: 10 bases; junction bases outside the gene matches: 10. Germline V gene sequence: CDR1 SGHTA, CDR2 FQGNSA. The CDR3 DNA reads TGTGCCAGCAGAATTAGCGGGGGCTCACCGGAGCAGTTCTTC. Translation: CASRISGGSPEQFF.

This clonotype was counted ten times or more. The chain carries TRBV7-6 and TRBJ2-1, with D possibly being TRBD1 or TRBD2 (5 bases each). The germline V and J ends were trimmed by 3 bases and 3 bases, with 15 bases remaining between them. Germline V gives CDR1 SGHVS, CDR2 FNYEAQ. CDR3 length: 16 amino acids. For the CDR3, the DNA is TGTGCCAGCAGCTTTAGAGGGGCGATGGGCTACAATGAGCAGTTCTTC. The encoded protein is CASSFRGAMGYNEQFF.

This clonotype has just a few counts. The CDR3, as DNA: TGCGCCAGCAGTCGAATCGTCACGTCCTTCCCGACAGCCAAAAACATTCAGTACTTC. It translates to CASSRIVTSFPTAKNIQYF. The J gene is TRBJ2-4, the V gene TRBV23-1; D is uncertain. TRBV23-1 belongs to the ORF category, with a function that is uncertain. V was trimmed by 4 bases and J by 0 bases, leaving 22 bases between them. The CDR3 runs to 19 residues.

This rearrangement joins TRBV29-1 to TRBJ2-5; unclear D gene. Per germline, CDR1 SQVTM and CDR2 ANQGSEA. This CDR3 has 12 amino acids. V gave up 3 bases and J gave up 5 bases, with 10 bases separating them. This chain's CDR3 is CSVESPTETQYF. CDR3 coding DNA: TGCAGCGTTGAGTCCCCTACGGAGACCCAGTACTTC.

The V gene is TRBV2, the J gene TRBJ2-7; D uncertain. There are 14 residues in the CDR3. CDR1 and CDR2 (germline): SNHLY, FYNNEI. V lost 1 base, J lost 3 bases, and 10 bases lay in between. CDR3 region: CASSEGRWNYEQYF. In DNA, the CDR3 is TGTGCCAGCAGTGAAGGTCGATGGAACTACGAGCAGTACTTC. Variable domain in full (rest from reference TRBV2 and TRBJ2-7): EPEVTQTPSHQVTQMGQEVILRCVPISNHLYFYWYRQILGQKVEFLVSFYNNEISEKSEIFDDQFSVERPDGSNFTLKIRSTKLEDSAMYFCASSEGRWNYEQYFGPGTRLTVT.

The chain has TRBV11-1 and TRBJ2-3; D remains ambiguous. The CDR3 loop spans 14 amino acids. CDR1 and CDR2 from the germline V gene are SGHAT and FQDESV (reference sequence). The ends were cut back, 1 base at V and 1 base at J, with 6 bases in the middle. CDR3 loop: CASSLVGRTDTQYF. The CDR3 nucleotides are TGTGCCAGCAGCTTAGTGGGTCGCACAGATACGCAGTATTTT. Filled out from reference TRBV11-1 and TRBJ2-3, the complete variable domain reads EAEVAQSPRYKITEKSQAVAFWCDPISGHATLYWYRQILGQGPELLVQFQDESVVDDSQLPKDRFSAERLKGVDSTLKIQPAELGDSAMYLCASSLVGRTDTQYFGPGTRLTVL.

The J gene is TRBJ1-3, the V gene TRBV9, with D unclear. The CDR3 covers 15 residues. Germline assignment: CDR1 SGDLS and CDR2 YYNGEE. The V gene lost 0 bases and the J gene lost 0 bases, with 7 bases spanning the gap. The CDR3 region has the DNA TGTGCCAGCAGCGTAGAGGCGAGCTCTGGAAACACCATATATTTT. This encodes CASSVEASSGNTIYF.

The sample holds many counts of this clonotype. V gene TRBV4-1 combines with J gene TRBJ2-2; D might be TRBD2 (5 bases). The CDR3 spans 16 residues. Germline lookup yields CDR1 MGHRA and CDR2 YSYEKL. The V and J ends lost 1 base and 4 bases respectively, with 13 bases between them. CDR3 coding DNA: TGCGCCAGCAGCCAAGTCAGTAGCGTAAGCACCGGGGAGCTGTTTTTT. It is translated as CASSQVSSVSTGELFF.

This sequence joins TRBV14 and TRBJ2-7; no clear D gene. Per the germline V gene, CDR1 is SGHDN and CDR2 is FVKESK. The CDR3 covers 12 residues. V dropped 1 base and J dropped 7 bases, with 8 bases sitting between them. CDR3 DNA: TGTGCCAGCAGCCAAGTCAGGAATGAGCAGTACTTC. Translated: CASSQVRNEQYF. Full variable domain (missing parts from reference TRBV14 and TRBJ2-7): EAGVTQFPSHSVIEKGQTVTLRCDPISGHDNLYWYRRVMGKEIKFLLHFVKESKQDESGMPNNRFLAERTGGTYSTLKVQPAELEDSGVYFCASSQVRNEQYFGPGTRLTVT.

The chain carries TRBV7-6 and TRBJ2-7; D gene ambiguous. Trimming took 5 bases from V and 3 from J, leaving 11 bases between them. The CDR3 totals 13 residues. Germline assignment: CDR1 SGHVS and CDR2 FNYEAQ. The CDR3 DNA reads as TGTGCCAGCAGCATAGACGCCAACTACGAGCAGTACGTC. Translating it yields CASSIDANYEQYV.

This clonotype has at least ten counts. The CDR3 sequence is CASSPRGPDQPQHF. Here the CDR3 DNA reads TGTGCCAGCAGCCCGAGGGGGCCGGATCAGCCCCAGCATTTT. The chain recombines TRBV7-6 with TRBJ1-5; 7 nucleotides agree with TRBD1. V shed 5 bases, J shed 5 bases, and the junction held 6 bases outside the gene matches. CDR1 and CDR2 from the germline V gene are SGHVS and FNYEAQ. The CDR3 loop spans 14 amino acids. Together with reference TRBV7-6 and TRBJ1-5, the CDR3 gives the full variable domain: GAGVSQSPRYKVTKRGQDVALRCDPISGHVSLYWYRQALGQGPEFLTYFNYEAQQDKSGLPNDRFSAERPEGSISTLTIQRTEQRDSAMYRCASSPRGPDQPQHFGDGTRLSIL.

The chain couples TRBV29-1 to TRBJ1-2; TRBD1 might be the D (6 bases). The CDR3 sequence is 14 residues long. The V and J ends lost 3 bases and 4 bases respectively, with 15 bases between them. Germline V gives CDR1 SQVTM, CDR2 ANQGSEA. As DNA, the CDR3 is TGCAGCGTTGAGTACCAGGGGATCGGCTATGGCTACACCTTC. Encoded protein: CSVEYQGIGYGYTF. The whole variable domain, filled in from reference TRBV29-1 and TRBJ1-2, reads SAVISQKPSRDICQRGTSLTIQCQVDSQVTMMFWYRQQPGQSLTLIATANQGSEATYESGFVIDKFPISRPNLTFSTLTVSNMSPEDSSIYLCSVEYQGIGYGYTFGSGTRLTVV.

This chain joins TRBV6-2 or TRBV6-3 and TRBJ1-6; 11 positions match TRBD1. After removal of 7 bases from V and 6 bases from J, the junction contained 11 bases not matched to a gene. The germline V gene has CDR1 MNHEY and CDR2 SVGEGT. The CDR3 sequence is 17 residues long. In nucleotides, the CDR3 is TGTGCCAGCACCGAAACAGAGGGGACAGGGGGTAATTCACCCCTCCACTTT. It is translated as CASTETEGTGGNSPLHF.

This clonotype was counted a few times. This rearrangement joins TRBV5-1 to TRBJ2-1, with 12 bases fitting TRBD2. Germline trimming cut 7 bases from V and 6 bases from J; bases unmatched to any gene: 2. CDR1 and CDR2 (germline): SGHRS, YFSETQ. The CDR3 runs 13 residues. The CDR3 DNA is TGCGCCAGCGGACTAGCGGGGACCAATGAGCAGTTCTTC. It codes for CASGLAGTNEQFF.

Points on this clonotype: A read error is possible here, since a much larger clone lies one base away. The V gene is TRBV7-2, the J gene TRBJ1-4, with 8 bases that match TRBD1. The CDR3 has 15 amino acids. Germline loops: CDR1 SGHTA, CDR2 FQGNSA. The CDR3 here is CANSPGTGLSEKLFF. CDR3 nucleotide sequence: TGTGCCAACAGCCCCGGGACAGGCTTAAGTGAAAAACTGTTTTTT.

The CDR3 is CSVQTSGFSTDTQYF. The CDR3 coding sequence is TGCAGCGTCCAGACTAGCGGGTTTAGCACAGATACGCAGTATTTT. The chain joins TRBV29-1 to TRBJ2-3, with TRBD2 identical over 10 bases. Germline CDR1 reads SQVTM; CDR2 reads ANQGSEA. V lost 6 bases, J lost 0 bases, and 6 bases stayed unmatched. The length of the CDR3 is 15 residues.

This clonotype was seen a handful of times. This chain joins TRBV19 and TRBJ1-1; unclear D gene. This CDR3 is built from 14 residues. In germline, CDR1 is LNHDA, CDR2 SQIVND (reference sequence). Trimming removed 2 bases at V and 5 bases at J, with 12 bases between. CDR3 DNA sequence: TGTGCCAGTAGTATAAGGGCGGACCGGACTGAAGCTTTCTTT. Amino acids: CASSIRADRTEAFF.

This clonotype has only a few counts. The rearrangement uses TRBV6-2 or TRBV6-3 and TRBJ1-4; D gene unclear. The CDR3 has 14 residues. Germline CDR1 and CDR2: MNHEY and SVGEGT. The V end lost 2 bases, the J end lost 5 bases, and 9 bases lay between the germline ends. The DNA of the CDR3 is TGTGCCAGCAGTTACAGGGAGGAAAATGAAAAACTGTTTTTT. The encoded protein is CASSYREENEKLFF.

The chain joins TRBV10-3 to TRBJ2-1; D is uncertain. This CDR3 region has 13 residues. Germline V gene lookup returns CDR1 ENHRY and CDR2 SYGVKD. With 11 bases removed from V and 4 bases from J, the gap between germline ends came to 15 bases. Written as DNA, the CDR3 is TGTGCCGTTAAGGTCAGCCATTACAATGAGCAGTTCTTC. It translates to CAVKVSHYNEQFF.

The chain is built from TRBV28 and TRBJ2-1; TRBD1 aligns across 10 bases. The CDR3 is 15 amino acids. In germline, CDR1 is MDHEN, CDR2 SYDVKM. The ends lost 9 bases at V and 5 bases at J; junction bases unmatched: 10. The CDR3 loop reads CASYTRGQGHNEQFF. The CDR3 bases are TGTGCCAGTTATACCCGGGGACAGGGGCACAATGAGCAGTTCTTC. Variable domain in full (rest from reference TRBV28 and TRBJ2-1): DVKVTQSSRYLVKRTGEKVFLECVQDMDHENMFWYRQDPGLGLRLIYFSYDVKMKEKGDIPEGYSVSREKKERFSLILESASTNQTSMYLCASYTRGQGHNEQFFGPGTRLTVL.